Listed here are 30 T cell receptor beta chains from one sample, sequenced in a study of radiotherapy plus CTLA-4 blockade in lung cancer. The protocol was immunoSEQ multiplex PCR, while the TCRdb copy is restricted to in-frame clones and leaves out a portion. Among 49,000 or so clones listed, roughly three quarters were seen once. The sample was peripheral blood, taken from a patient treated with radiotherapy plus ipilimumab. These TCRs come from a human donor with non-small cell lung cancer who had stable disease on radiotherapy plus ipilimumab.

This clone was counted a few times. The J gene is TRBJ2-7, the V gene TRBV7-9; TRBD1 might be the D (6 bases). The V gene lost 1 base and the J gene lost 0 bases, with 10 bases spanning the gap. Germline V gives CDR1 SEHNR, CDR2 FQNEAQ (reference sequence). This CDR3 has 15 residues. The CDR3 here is CASSLGQGSSYEQYF. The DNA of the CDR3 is TGTGCCAGCAGCTTAGGGCAGGGGAGCTCCTACGAGCAGTACTTC. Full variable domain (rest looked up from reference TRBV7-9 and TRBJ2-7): DTGVSQNPRHKITKRGQNVTFRCDPISEHNRLYWYRQTLGQGPEFLTYFQNEAQLEKSRLLSDRFSAERPKGSFSTLEIQRTEQGDSAMYLCASSLGQGSSYEQYFGPGTRLTVT.

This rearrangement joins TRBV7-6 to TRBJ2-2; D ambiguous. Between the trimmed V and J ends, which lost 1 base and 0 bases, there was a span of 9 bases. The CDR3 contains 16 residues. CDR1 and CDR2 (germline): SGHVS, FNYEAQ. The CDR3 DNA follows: TGTGCCAGCAGCTTAGTCATTCTGGCGAACACCGGGGAGCTGTTTTTT. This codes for CASSLVILANTGELFF.

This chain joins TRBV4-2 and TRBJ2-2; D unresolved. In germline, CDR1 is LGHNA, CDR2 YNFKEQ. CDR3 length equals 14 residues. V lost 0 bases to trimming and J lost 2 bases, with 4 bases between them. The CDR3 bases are TGTGCCAGCAGCCAAGATCAAAACACCGGGGAGCTGTTTTTT. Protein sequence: CASSQDQNTGELFF.

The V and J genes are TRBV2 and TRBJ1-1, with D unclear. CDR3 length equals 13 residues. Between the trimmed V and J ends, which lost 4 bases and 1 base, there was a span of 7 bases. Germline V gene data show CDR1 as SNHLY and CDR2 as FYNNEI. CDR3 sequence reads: CASSVRGNTEAFF. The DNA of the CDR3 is TGTGCCAGCAGTGTTCGAGGGAACACTGAAGCTTTCTTT.

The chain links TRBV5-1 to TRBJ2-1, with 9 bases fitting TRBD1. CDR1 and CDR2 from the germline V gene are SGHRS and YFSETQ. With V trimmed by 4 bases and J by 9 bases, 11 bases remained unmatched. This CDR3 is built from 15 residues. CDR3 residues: CASSARTGVASEQFF. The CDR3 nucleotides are TGCGCCAGCAGCGCAAGGACAGGGGTCGCCAGTGAGCAGTTCTTC.

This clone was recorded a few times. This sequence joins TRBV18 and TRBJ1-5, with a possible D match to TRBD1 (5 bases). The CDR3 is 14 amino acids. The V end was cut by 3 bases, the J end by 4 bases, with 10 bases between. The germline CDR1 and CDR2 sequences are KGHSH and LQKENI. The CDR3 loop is CASSPGGWNQPQHF. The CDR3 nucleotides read TGTGCCAGCTCACCGGGGGGTTGGAATCAGCCCCAGCATTTT.

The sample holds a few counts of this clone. As DNA, the CDR3 is TGTGCCAGCTCACCACTGGGGGACCAACTCTCACCCCTCCACTTT. Protein product: CASSPLGDQLSPLHF. This rearrangement joins TRBV18 to TRBJ1-6; possible D gene TRBD1, 5 bases. Germline V gives CDR1 KGHSH, CDR2 LQKENI. V was shortened by 1 base and J by 10 bases, with 14 bases between the two germline ends. The CDR3 contains 15 residues.

CDR3 nucleotide sequence: TGTGCCAGCTCACGGGCAGGAGGAACTAATGAAAAACTGTTTTTT. Its protein is CASSRAGGTNEKLFF. The chain joins TRBV18 to TRBJ1-4; D is uncertain. Trimming cost V 4 bases and J 1 base, with 10 bases left between them. CDR3 size: 15 residues. Germline loops: CDR1 KGHSH, CDR2 LQKENI.

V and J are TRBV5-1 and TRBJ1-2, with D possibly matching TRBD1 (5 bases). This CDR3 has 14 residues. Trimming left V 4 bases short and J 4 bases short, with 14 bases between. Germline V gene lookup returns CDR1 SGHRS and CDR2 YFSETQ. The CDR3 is CASSDQGRFYGYTF. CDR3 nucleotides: TGCGCCAGCAGCGACCAGGGCCGGTTCTATGGCTACACCTTC. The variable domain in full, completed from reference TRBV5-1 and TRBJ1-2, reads KAGVTQTPRYLIKTRGQQVTLSCSPISGHRSVSWYQQTPGQGLQFLFEYFSETQRNKGNFPGRFSGRQFSNSRSEMNVSTLELGDSALYLCASSDQGRFYGYTFGSGTRLTVV.

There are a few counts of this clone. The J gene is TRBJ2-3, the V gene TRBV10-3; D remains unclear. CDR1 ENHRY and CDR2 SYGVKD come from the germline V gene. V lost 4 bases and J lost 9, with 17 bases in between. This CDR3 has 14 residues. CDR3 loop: CAISATAAIETQYF. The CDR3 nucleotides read TGTGCCATCAGTGCAACGGCAGCTATTGAAACGCAGTATTTT.

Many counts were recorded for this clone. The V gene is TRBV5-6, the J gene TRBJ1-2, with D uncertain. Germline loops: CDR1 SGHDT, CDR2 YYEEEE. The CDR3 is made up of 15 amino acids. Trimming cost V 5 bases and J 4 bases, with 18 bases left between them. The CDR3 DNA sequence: TGTGCCAGCAGGGATAGCCGCAAGAGAGTCTATGGCTACACCTTC. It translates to CASRDSRKRVYGYTF. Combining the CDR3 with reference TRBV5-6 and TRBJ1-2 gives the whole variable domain DAGVTQSPTHLIKTRGQQVTLRCSPKSGHDTVSWYQQALGQGPQFIFQYYEEEERQRGNFPDRFSGHQFPNYSSELNVNALLLGDSALYLCASRDSRKRVYGYTFGSGTRLTVV.

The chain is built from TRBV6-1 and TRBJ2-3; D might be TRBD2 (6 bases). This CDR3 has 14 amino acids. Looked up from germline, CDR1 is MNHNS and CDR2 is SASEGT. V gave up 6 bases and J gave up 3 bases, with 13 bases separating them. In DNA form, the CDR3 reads TGTGCCAGCAGGCTAGCGTTCGGGACAGATACGCAGTATTTT. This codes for CASRLAFGTDTQYF.

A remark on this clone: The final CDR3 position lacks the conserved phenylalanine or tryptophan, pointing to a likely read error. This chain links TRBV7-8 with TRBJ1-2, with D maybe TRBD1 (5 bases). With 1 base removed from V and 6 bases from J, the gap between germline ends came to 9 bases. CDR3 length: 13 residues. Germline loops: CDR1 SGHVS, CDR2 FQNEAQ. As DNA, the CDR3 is TGTGCCAGCAGCTTAGTTAGGGGCCATGGCTACACCCTC. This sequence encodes CASSLVRGHGYTL.

CDR3 sequence: CASSLSGWGYTEAFF. Written as DNA, the CDR3 is TGTGCCAGCAGCTTAAGTGGGTGGGGGTACACTGAAGCTTTCTTT. The rearrangement links TRBV7-6 to TRBJ1-1; possible D gene TRBD1, 5 bases. Looked up from germline, CDR1 is SGHVS and CDR2 is FNYEAQ. Trimming shortened V by 2 bases and J by 3 bases, and 13 bases separated the two germline ends. The CDR3 spans 15 residues. The complete variable domain, with remaining parts taken from reference TRBV7-6 and TRBJ1-1, reads GAGVSQSPRYKVTKRGQDVALRCDPISGHVSLYWYRQALGQGPEFLTYFNYEAQQDKSGLPNDRFSAERPEGSISTLTIQRTEQRDSAMYRCASSLSGWGYTEAFFGQGTRLTVV.

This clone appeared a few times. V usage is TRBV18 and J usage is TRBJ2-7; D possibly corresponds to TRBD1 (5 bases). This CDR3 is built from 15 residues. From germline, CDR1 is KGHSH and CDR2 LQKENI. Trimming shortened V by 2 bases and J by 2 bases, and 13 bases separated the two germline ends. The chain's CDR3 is CASSPRAEGAYEQYV. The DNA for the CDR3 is TGTGCCAGCTCACCAAGGGCGGAAGGGGCCTACGAGCAGTACGTC.

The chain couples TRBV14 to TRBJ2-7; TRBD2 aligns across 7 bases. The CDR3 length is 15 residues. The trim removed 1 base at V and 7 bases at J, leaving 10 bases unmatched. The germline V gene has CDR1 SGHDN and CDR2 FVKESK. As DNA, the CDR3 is TGTGCCAGCAGCCAAGCGGGGGGATCAACGGGGGAGCAGTACTTC. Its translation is CASSQAGGSTGEQYF.

The CDR3 nucleotides are TGTGCCAGCAGCCCCTTACAGGGCTCCTATGGCTACACCTTC. Translated, it gives CASSPLQGSYGYTF. The rearrangement uses TRBV7-9 and TRBJ1-2, with D maybe TRBD1 (6 bases). In germline, CDR1 is SEHNR, CDR2 FQNEAQ (reference sequence). The length of the CDR3 is 14 residues. V dropped 5 bases and J dropped 4 bases, with 14 bases sitting between them.

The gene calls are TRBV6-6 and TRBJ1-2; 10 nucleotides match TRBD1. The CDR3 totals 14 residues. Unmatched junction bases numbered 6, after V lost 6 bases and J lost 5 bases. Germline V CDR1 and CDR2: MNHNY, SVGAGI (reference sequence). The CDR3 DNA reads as TGTGCCAGCAGCCAGGACAGGGGGTTGTATGGCTACACCTTC. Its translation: CASSQDRGLYGYTF.

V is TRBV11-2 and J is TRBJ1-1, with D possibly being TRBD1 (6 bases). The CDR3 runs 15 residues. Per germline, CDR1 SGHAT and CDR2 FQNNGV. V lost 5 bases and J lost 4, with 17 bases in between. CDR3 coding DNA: TGTGCCAGCAGCCGACTCCAGGGGCCCGTCACTGAAGCTTTCTTT. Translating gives CASSRLQGPVTEAFF.

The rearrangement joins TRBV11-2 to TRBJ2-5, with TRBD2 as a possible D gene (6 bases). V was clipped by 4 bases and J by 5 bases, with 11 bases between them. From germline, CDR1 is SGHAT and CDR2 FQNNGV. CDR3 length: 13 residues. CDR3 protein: CASSWGAGETQYF. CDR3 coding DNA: TGTGCCAGCAGCTGGGGCGCGGGGGAGACCCAGTACTTC.

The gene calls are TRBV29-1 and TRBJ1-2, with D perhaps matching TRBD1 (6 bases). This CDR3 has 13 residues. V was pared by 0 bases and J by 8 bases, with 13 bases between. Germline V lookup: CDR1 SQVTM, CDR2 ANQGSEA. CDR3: CSVEEPGGSGYTF. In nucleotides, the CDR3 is TGCAGCGTTGAAGAACCCGGGGGCAGCGGCTACACCTTC.

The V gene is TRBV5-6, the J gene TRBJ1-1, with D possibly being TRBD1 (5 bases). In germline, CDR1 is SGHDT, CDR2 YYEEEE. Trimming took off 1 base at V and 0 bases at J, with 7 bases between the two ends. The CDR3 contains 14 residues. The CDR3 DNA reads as TGTGCCAGCAGCTTGAAGGGGCTGAACACTGAAGCTTTCTTT. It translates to CASSLKGLNTEAFF.

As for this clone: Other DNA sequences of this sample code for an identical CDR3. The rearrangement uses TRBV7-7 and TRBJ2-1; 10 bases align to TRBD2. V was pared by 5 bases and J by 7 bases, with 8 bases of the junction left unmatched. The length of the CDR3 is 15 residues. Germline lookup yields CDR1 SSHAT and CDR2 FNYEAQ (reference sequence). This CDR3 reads CASSPSSGGENEQFF. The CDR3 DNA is TGTGCCAGCAGCCCGAGCAGCGGGGGGGAGAATGAGCAGTTCTTC.

Here the CDR3 reads CASSLEGQGNTEAFF. The CDR3 nucleotides are TGCGCCAGCAGCTTGGAGGGACAGGGTAACACTGAAGCTTTCTTT. The chain employs TRBV5-1 and TRBJ1-1; 9 bases line up with TRBD1. The germline CDR1 and CDR2 sequences are SGHRS and YFSETQ. This CDR3 region has 15 residues. V shed 0 bases and J 2 bases; nucleotides not matched to a gene: 2.

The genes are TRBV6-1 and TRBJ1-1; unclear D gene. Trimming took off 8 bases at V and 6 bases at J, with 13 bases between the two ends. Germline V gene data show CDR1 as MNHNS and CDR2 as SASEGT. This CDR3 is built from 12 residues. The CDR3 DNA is TGTGCCAGCTTAAACAGCTACTCTGAAGCTTTCTTT. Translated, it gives CASLNSYSEAFF.

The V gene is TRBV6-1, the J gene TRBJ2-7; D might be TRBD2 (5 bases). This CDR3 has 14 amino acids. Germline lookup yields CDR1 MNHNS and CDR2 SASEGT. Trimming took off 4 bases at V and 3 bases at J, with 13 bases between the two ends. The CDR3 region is CASSVGESYYEQYV. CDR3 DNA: TGTGCCAGCAGTGTCGGGGAGAGCTACTACGAGCAGTACGTC.

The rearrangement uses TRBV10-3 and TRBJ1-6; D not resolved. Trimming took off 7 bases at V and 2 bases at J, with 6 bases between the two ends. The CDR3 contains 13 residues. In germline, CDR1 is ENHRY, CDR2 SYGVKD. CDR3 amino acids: CAIKGAYNSPLHF. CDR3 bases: TGTGCCATCAAGGGCGCCTATAATTCACCCCTCCACTTT.

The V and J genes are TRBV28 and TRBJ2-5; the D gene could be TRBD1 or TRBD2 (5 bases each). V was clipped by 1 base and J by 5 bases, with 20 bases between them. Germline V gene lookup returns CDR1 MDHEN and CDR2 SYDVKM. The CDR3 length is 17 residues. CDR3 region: CASSLLPRGPKGETQYF. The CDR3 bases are TGTGCCAGCAGTTTATTACCCCGGGGCCCAAAAGGGGAGACCCAGTACTTC.

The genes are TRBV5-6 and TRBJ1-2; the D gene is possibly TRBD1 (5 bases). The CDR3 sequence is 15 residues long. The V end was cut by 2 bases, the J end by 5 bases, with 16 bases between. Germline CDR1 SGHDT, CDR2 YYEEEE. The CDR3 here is CASSLQGPGGYGYTF. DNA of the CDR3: TGTGCCAGCAGCTTACAAGGCCCCGGGGGATATGGCTACACCTTC.

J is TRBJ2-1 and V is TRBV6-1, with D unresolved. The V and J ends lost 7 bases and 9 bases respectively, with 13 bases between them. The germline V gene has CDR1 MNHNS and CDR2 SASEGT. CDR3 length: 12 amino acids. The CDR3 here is CASKDPKSEQFF. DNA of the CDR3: TGTGCCAGCAAGGACCCAAAGAGTGAGCAGTTCTTC.